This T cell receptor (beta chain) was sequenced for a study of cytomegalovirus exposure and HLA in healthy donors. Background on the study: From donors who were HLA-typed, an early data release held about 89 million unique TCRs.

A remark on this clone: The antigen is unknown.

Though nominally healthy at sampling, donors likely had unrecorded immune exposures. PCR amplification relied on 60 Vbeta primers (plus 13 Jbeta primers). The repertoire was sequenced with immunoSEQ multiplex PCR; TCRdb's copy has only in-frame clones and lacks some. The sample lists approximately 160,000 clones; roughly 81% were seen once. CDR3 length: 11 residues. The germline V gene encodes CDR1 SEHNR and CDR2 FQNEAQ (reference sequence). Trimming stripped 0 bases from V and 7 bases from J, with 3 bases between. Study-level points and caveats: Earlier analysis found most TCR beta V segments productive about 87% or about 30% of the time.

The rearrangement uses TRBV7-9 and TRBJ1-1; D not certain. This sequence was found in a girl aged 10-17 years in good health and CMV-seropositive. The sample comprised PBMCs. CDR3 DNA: TGTGCCAGCAGCTTAGCTTATGAAGCTTTCTTT. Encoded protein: CASSLAYEAFF.